These 22 T cell receptor beta chains originate from one sample sequenced in a study of CD8+ T cells in alopecia areata. Treatment of the sample: oral pan-JAK inhibitor, 5-10 mg twice daily. Sequencing templates came from extracted RNA that was reverse transcribed into cDNA. Produced via immunoSEQ multiplex PCR; TCRdb's table is partial and in-frame only. The repertoire holds about 160,000 clones, with roughly 65% as singletons. This material consisted of CD4+ T cells sorted from blood, taken at week 4, from a patient treated with tofacitinib. These TCRs come from a human donor with alopecia areata.

The chain is built from TRBV2 and TRBJ2-1; D is possibly TRBD2 (5 bases). Germline values: CDR1 SNHLY, CDR2 FYNNEI. CDR3 length: 13 amino acids. With 1 base removed from V and 8 bases from J, the gap between germline ends came to 9 bases. This CDR3 reads CASSEEVSDEQFF. CDR3 bases: TGTGCCAGCAGTGAAGAAGTTAGCGATGAGCAGTTCTTC.

In the case of this clone: Different DNA sequences within this sample yield the same CDR3. The chain uses TRBV29-1 and TRBJ1-1; D remains unclear. CDR3 length: 11 amino acids. The germline gives CDR1 SQVTM, CDR2 ANQGSEA. V lost 4 bases, J lost 1 base, and 4 bases lay in between. The CDR3 here is CSVVRNTEAFF. CDR3 DNA: TGCAGCGTTGTTCGGAACACTGAAGCTTTCTTT. Using reference TRBV29-1 and TRBJ1-1 for the parts outside the CDR3, the full variable domain is SAVISQKPSRDICQRGTSLTIQCQVDSQVTMMFWYRQQPGQSLTLIATANQGSEATYESGFVIDKFPISRPNLTFSTLTVSNMSPEDSSIYLCSVVRNTEAFFGQGTRLTVV.

V is TRBV15 and J is TRBJ2-5; D is possibly TRBD2 (5 bases). The CDR3 length is 14 residues. In germline, CDR1 is LNHNV, CDR2 YYDKDF (reference sequence). V was clipped by 1 base and J by 5 bases, with 11 bases between them. CDR3 sequence reads: CATSRGGIEETQYF. CDR3 sequence (DNA): TGTGCCACCAGCAGAGGAGGGATCGAGGAGACCCAGTACTTC.

Many counts were recorded for this clone. This chain joins TRBV6-6 and TRBJ1-5, with a tentative D call TRBD1 (6 bases). The CDR3 is 14 residues long. The V end was cut by 6 bases, the J end by 3 bases, with 12 bases between. Germline V gene lookup returns CDR1 MNHNY and CDR2 SVGAGI (reference sequence). The CDR3 sequence is CASRKDSANQPQHF. DNA for the CDR3: TGTGCCAGCAGGAAGGACAGTGCCAATCAGCCCCAGCATTTT.

The chain employs TRBV30 and TRBJ1-6; a possible D gene is TRBD1 (5 bases). The CDR3 sequence is 13 residues long. Trimming took 4 bases from V and 9 from J, leaving 13 bases between them. The germline V gene encodes CDR1 GTSNPN and CDR2 SVGIG (reference sequence). The CDR3 coding sequence is TGTGCCTGGAAGATAGGGGTAGGTTCACCCCTCCACTTT. It encodes CAWKIGVGSPLHF.

The rearrangement links TRBV30 to TRBJ1-1; no clear D gene. Germline CDR1 reads GTSNPN; CDR2 reads SVGIG (reference sequence). Trimming took 4 bases from V and 0 from J, leaving 12 bases between them. The CDR3 runs to 14 residues. The CDR3 is CAWKRTAMNTEAFF. In DNA, the CDR3 is TGTGCCTGGAAAAGAACAGCCATGAACACTGAAGCTTTCTTT.

This clone was seen a few times. The gene calls are TRBV5-1 and TRBJ2-2; D is ambiguous. V shed 0 bases and J shed 3 bases, with 15 bases lying between them. The CDR3 spans 17 residues. Germline CDR1 SGHRS, CDR2 YFSETQ. CDR3 region: CASSLGRAPGHTGELFF. The CDR3 DNA follows: TGCGCCAGCAGCTTGGGAAGAGCGCCCGGACACACCGGGGAGCTGTTTTTT.

The DNA for the CDR3 is TGCGCCAGCAGCCCTTTCGCCGTCCCCACCAATGAGCAGTTCTTC. Its translation: CASSPFAVPTNEQFF. The chain employs TRBV5-1 and TRBJ2-1; D unclear. The CDR3 is made up of 15 amino acids. CDR1 and CDR2 from the germline V gene are SGHRS and YFSETQ. With 4 bases removed from V and 6 bases from J, the gap between germline ends came to 17 bases.

The V and J genes are TRBV5-6 and TRBJ1-2, with a weak D call TRBD1 (5 bases). Germline V gives CDR1 SGHDT, CDR2 YYEEEE. The CDR3 sequence is 14 residues long. V lost 3 bases, J lost 6 bases, and 15 bases lay in between. CDR3 DNA sequence: TGTGCCAGCAGCTCTGGGGTGATAGGGGATGGCTACACCTTC. Translation gives CASSSGVIGDGYTF.

The chain couples TRBV7-9 to TRBJ1-1; weak D call: TRBD1 (5 bases). From germline, CDR1 is SEHNR and CDR2 FQNEAQ (reference sequence). The CDR3 sequence is 14 residues long. Trimming cost V 4 bases and J 5 bases, with 14 bases left between them. CDR3 DNA sequence: TGTGCCAGCAGCTCGTGGGGCGGCGAAACTGAAGCTTTCTTT. It codes for CASSSWGGETEAFF.

This clone was recorded a few times. This rearrangement joins TRBV23-1 to TRBJ1-2, with unresolved D. TRBV23-1 is designated an ORF whose function remains uncertain. The germline V and J ends were trimmed by 9 bases and 4 bases, with 21 bases remaining between them. The CDR3 extends over 15 amino acids. The CDR3, as DNA: TGCGCCAGTGGGCTCGATCCCTCCGGAGGCTATGGCTACACCTTC. Protein sequence: CASGLDPSGGYGYTF.

The CDR3 sequence: CAWRWNTEAFF. The CDR3 nucleotides read TGTGCCTGGAGGTGGAACACTGAAGCTTTCTTT. The chain combines TRBV30 with TRBJ1-1, with D unclear. Germline assignment: CDR1 GTSNPN and CDR2 SVGIG (reference sequence). V dropped 3 bases and J dropped 1 base, with 3 bases sitting between them. The CDR3 runs 11 residues.

The V gene is TRBV15, the J gene TRBJ2-7; the D is unclear. Germline-derived CDR1 and CDR2 are LNHNV and YYDKDF (reference sequence). The V gene lost 1 base and the J gene lost 3 bases, with 10 bases spanning the gap. This CDR3 contains 14 residues. CDR3 sequence: CATSRGRADYEQYF. The CDR3, as DNA: TGTGCCACCAGCAGAGGCCGTGCCGACTACGAGCAGTACTTC.

This chain joins TRBV29-1 and TRBJ2-4; no firm D call. Germline V gene data show CDR1 as SQVTM and CDR2 as ANQGSEA. This CDR3 is built from 12 residues. With 4 bases removed from V and 0 bases from J, the gap between germline ends came to 4 bases. The CDR3 coding sequence is TGCAGCGTTGGGGTAGCCAAAAACATTCAGTACTTC. It is translated as CSVGVAKNIQYF.

The chain carries TRBV27 and TRBJ1-6; possibly TRBD1 for D (5 bases). V was shortened by 2 bases and J by 4 bases, with 15 bases between the two germline ends. This CDR3 is built from 17 residues. Germline-derived CDR1 and CDR2 are MNHEY and SMNVEV (reference sequence). CDR3 DNA sequence: TGTGCCAGCAGTTTAGGGGCAGTTGATGGGTATAATTCACCCCTCCACTTT. The encoded protein is CASSLGAVDGYNSPLHF.

The gene calls are TRBV5-1 and TRBJ2-5; weak D call: TRBD1 (6 bases). Germline CDR1 is SGHRS and CDR2 is YFSETQ. There are 14 residues in the CDR3. Trimming pared 2 bases from V and 2 bases from J, leaving 10 bases between. The CDR3 region has the DNA TGCGCCAGCAGCTTTCAGGGGTGGCAAGAGACCCAGTACTTC. It is translated as CASSFQGWQETQYF.

The J gene is TRBJ1-5, the V gene TRBV6-6; 7 positions agree with TRBD1. V lost 4 bases, J lost 1 base, and 4 bases stayed unmatched. CDR3 size: 15 residues. In germline, CDR1 is MNHNY, CDR2 SVGAGI (reference sequence). CDR3 nucleotide sequence: TGTGCCAGCAGTTTCCCACAGGGGAGCAATCAGCCCCAGCATTTT. This sequence encodes CASSFPQGSNQPQHF.

The J gene is TRBJ2-3, the V gene TRBV7-2; D unresolved. The CDR3 contains 12 residues. Looked up from germline, CDR1 is SGHTA and CDR2 is FQGNSA. The V gene lost 5 bases and the J gene lost 2 bases, with 5 bases spanning the gap. CDR3 in amino acids: CASSTFTDTQYF. CDR3 bases: TGTGCCAGCAGCACCTTCACAGATACGCAGTATTTT.

This clone appeared a few times. V gene TRBV19 combines with J gene TRBJ1-5, with D possibly TRBD1 on 5 matching bases. The germline CDR1 and CDR2 sequences are LNHDA and SQIVND (reference sequence). CDR3 length equals 15 residues. V lost 3 bases to trimming and J lost 3 bases, with 12 bases between them. The CDR3 coding sequence is TGTGCCAGTAGTATTGTTCGACAGTTCAATCAGCCCCAGCATTTT. Residues: CASSIVRQFNQPQHF.

The rearrangement joins TRBV30 to TRBJ1-6; 7 positions match TRBD1. Germline CDR1 GTSNPN, CDR2 SVGIG (reference sequence). Trimming took 2 bases from V and 10 from J; bases not matched to a gene: 8. The CDR3 has 14 residues. Here the CDR3 reads CAWSLTGEGSPLHF. The CDR3 DNA follows: TGTGCCTGGAGTCTCACAGGGGAAGGATCACCCCTCCACTTT.

This rearrangement joins TRBV2 to TRBJ1-1; no definite D call. The CDR3 has 14 amino acids. From germline, CDR1 is SNHLY and CDR2 FYNNEI. V gave up 7 bases and J gave up 0 bases, with 12 bases separating them. CDR3 protein: CASTPRIVNTEAFF. The DNA for the CDR3 is TGTGCCAGCACCCCTCGGATCGTGAACACTGAAGCTTTCTTT.

This chain uses TRBV30 with TRBJ2-2; no clear D. The germline gives CDR1 GTSNPN, CDR2 SVGIG (reference sequence). The CDR3 contains 13 residues. V was shortened by 5 bases and J by 4 bases, with 11 bases between the two germline ends. CDR3 region: CAWSGSLTGELFF. The CDR3 region has the DNA TGTGCCTGGTCAGGTTCCCTCACCGGGGAGCTGTTTTTT.